The 29 T cell receptor beta chains presented below share a single source sample, sequenced in a study of a mutant IDH1 vaccine in newly diagnosed glioma (dated by TCRdb to the early 2020s). Receptor libraries were prepared by the immunoSEQ multiplex PCR assay. TCRdb obtained this table from immuneACCESS and retained in-frame rearrangements with V and J assigned. These tables miss some clones; where compared with another copy, unresolved V genes account for less than half of the shortfall, and the remainder is unexplained. This sample is represented by tens of thousands of clones; about 86% of them were singletons. The ten largest clones represent 2.9% of the sample. Interpreted using the paper, the time point label stands for: baseline, week 1 (first vaccination visit). What the treatment or condition label conveys for this sample: pre-vaccination baseline after standard-of-care therapy. The material sequenced was PBMCs, taken from a glioma patient treated with radiotherapy, temozolomide or both. Every receptor here comes from a young man with glioma.

The chain links TRBV6-5 to TRBJ2-7; D unresolved. CDR1 is MNHEY, CDR2 SVGAGI, per germline. V shed 2 bases and J shed 3 bases, with 17 bases lying between them. The CDR3 runs to 16 residues. CDR3 sequence: CASSYLSGSDVYEQYF. The DNA for the CDR3 is TGTGCCAGCAGTTACCTCTCAGGCTCTGACGTCTACGAGCAGTACTTC.

The rearrangement uses TRBV6-1 and TRBJ1-5; 8 bases line up with TRBD1. The germline V gene has CDR1 MNHNS and CDR2 SASEGT. The trim removed 4 bases at V and 7 bases at J, leaving 9 bases unmatched. The CDR3 covers 15 residues. Here the CDR3 reads CASSADRGILQPQHF. The CDR3 nucleotides read TGTGCCAGCAGTGCAGACAGGGGAATTTTACAGCCCCAGCATTTT.

This clone was observed once. The V and J genes are TRBV2 and TRBJ2-5, with 7 bases that match TRBD2. The germline gives CDR1 SNHLY, CDR2 FYNNEI. The CDR3 totals 15 residues. V lost 0 bases, J lost 4 bases, and 5 bases stayed unmatched. The CDR3 is CASSEAHRGVETQYF. Written as DNA, the CDR3 is TGTGCCAGCAGTGAAGCGCACCGGGGGGTAGAGACCCAGTACTTC.

This chain uses TRBV29-1 with TRBJ1-2; D is ambiguous. V was clipped by 1 base and J by 8 bases, with 17 bases between them. Germline lookup yields CDR1 SQVTM and CDR2 ANQGSEA. The CDR3 loop spans 14 amino acids. The CDR3 region has the DNA TGCAGCGTTGAAGTCCGCAAGGCGGCGTCAGGCTACACCTTC. As protein: CSVEVRKAASGYTF. The full variable domain, with the rest looked up from reference TRBV29-1 and TRBJ1-2, is SAVISQKPSRDICQRGTSLTIQCQVDSQVTMMFWYRQQPGQSLTLIATANQGSEATYESGFVIDKFPISRPNLTFSTLTVSNMSPEDSSIYLCSVEVRKAASGYTFGSGTRLTVV.

This chain connects TRBV11-3 to TRBJ2-1; tentatively, D is TRBD1 (6 bases). Germline V gene sequence: CDR1 SGHNT, CDR2 YENEEA. V lost 3 bases to trimming and J lost 11 bases, with 14 bases between them. The CDR3 is made up of 13 amino acids. CDR3 in DNA: TGTGCCAGCAGCTTTCGACAGGATGGGAAGCAGTTCTTC. Protein: CASSFRQDGKQFF.

V is TRBV5-1 and J is TRBJ2-3, with 10 bases that match TRBD2. CDR1 is SGHRS and CDR2 is YFSETQ in the germline V gene. V trimming: 2 bases; J trimming: 6 bases; junction bases outside the gene matches: 3. This CDR3 comprises 14 residues. Written as DNA, the CDR3 is TGCGCCAGCAGCTTTGGGACTAGCGTCGATACGCAGTATTTT. This sequence encodes CASSFGTSVDTQYF.

The V gene is TRBV5-1, the J gene TRBJ2-2; possible D gene TRBD2, 6 bases. V was cut by 4 bases and J by 3 bases, with 19 bases left in between. This CDR3 contains 17 residues. Germline V gene sequence: CDR1 SGHRS, CDR2 YFSETQ. The CDR3: CASSPIGTRNHTGELFF. The CDR3 DNA sequence: TGCGCCAGCAGCCCAATCGGGACTCGCAATCACACCGGGGAGCTGTTTTTT.

The genes are TRBV5-6 and TRBJ1-1; no clear D gene. Trimming removed 5 bases at V and 1 base at J, with 9 bases between. This CDR3 has 13 residues. CDR1 SGHDT and CDR2 YYEEEE come from the germline V gene. CDR3 DNA sequence: TGTGCCAGCAGTGGAGGGCCGAACACTGAAGCTTTCTTT. This encodes CASSGGPNTEAFF.

V and J are TRBV6-1 and TRBJ1-5; 9 bases are shared with TRBD1. CDR3 length: 15 residues. CDR1 is MNHNS, CDR2 SASEGT, per germline. V trimming: 6 bases; J trimming: 7 bases; junction bases outside the gene matches: 10. CDR3 amino acids: CASRGGQGPSQPQHF. The CDR3 region has the DNA TGTGCCAGCAGAGGGGGACAGGGTCCGAGCCAGCCCCAGCATTTT.

Only one count was recorded for this clone. This chain joins TRBV5-6 and TRBJ1-3; TRBD1 aligns across 10 bases. CDR3 size: 16 residues. The germline CDR1 and CDR2 sequences are SGHDT and YYEEEE. Unmatched junction bases numbered 5, after V lost 1 base and J lost 4 bases. The CDR3 coding sequence is TGTGCCAGCAGCTTGATGGGACAGGGGAGGGGAAACACCATATATTTT. This translates into CASSLMGQGRGNTIYF. Complete variable domain (other parts from reference TRBV5-6 and TRBJ1-3): DAGVTQSPTHLIKTRGQQVTLRCSPKSGHDTVSWYQQALGQGPQFIFQYYEEEERQRGNFPDRFSGHQFPNYSSELNVNALLLGDSALYLCASSLMGQGRGNTIYFGEGSWLTVV.

The V gene is TRBV7-9, the J gene TRBJ1-1, with unresolved D. Trimming pared 1 base from V and 2 bases from J, leaving 8 bases between. The CDR3 is 14 residues long. The germline V gene has CDR1 SEHNR and CDR2 FQNEAQ (reference sequence). CDR3: CASSLGAVNTEAFF. The CDR3 DNA reads TGTGCCAGCAGCTTAGGGGCCGTAAACACTGAAGCTTTCTTT. The entire variable domain, with the rest obtained from reference TRBV7-9 and TRBJ1-1, is as follows: DTGVSQNPRHKITKRGQNVTFRCDPISEHNRLYWYRQTLGQGPEFLTYFQNEAQLEKSRLLSDRFSAERPKGSFSTLEIQRTEQGDSAMYLCASSLGAVNTEAFFGQGTRLTVV.

The chain couples TRBV28 to TRBJ2-7; perhaps D is TRBD1 or TRBD2 (6 bases each). The CDR3 consists of 14 residues. The V gene's germline CDR1 is MDHEN and CDR2 SYDVKM. The V end lost 10 bases, the J end lost 4 bases, and 20 bases lay between the germline ends. CDR3: CATQPGGQGYEQYF. CDR3 in DNA: TGTGCCACACAACCCGGGGGCCAGGGATACGAGCAGTACTTC. The full variable domain, its missing parts supplied by reference TRBV28 and TRBJ2-7, is DVKVTQSSRYLVKRTGEKVFLECVQDMDHENMFWYRQDPGLGLRLIYFSYDVKMKEKGDIPEGYSVSREKKERFSLILESASTNQTSMYLCATQPGGQGYEQYFGPGTRLTVT.

This chain connects TRBV29-1 to TRBJ1-2; the D gene is possibly TRBD1 (5 bases). CDR3 length equals 13 residues. The V gene lost 0 bases and the J gene lost 3 bases, with 8 bases spanning the gap. Germline CDR1 is SQVTM and CDR2 is ANQGSEA. The CDR3 region has the DNA TGCAGCGTTGAAGACGGGGCGCACTATGGCTACACCTTC. Its translation is CSVEDGAHYGYTF.

The chain is built from TRBV28 and TRBJ1-6; 7 positions agree with TRBD1. CDR1 and CDR2 (germline): MDHEN, SYDVKM. V gave up 10 bases and J gave up 1 base; unmatched junction bases: 13. The CDR3 runs 17 residues. This chain's CDR3 is CANPPTGERSYNSPLHF. Written as DNA, the CDR3 is TGTGCCAACCCCCCTACAGGGGAGAGGTCCTATAATTCACCCCTCCACTTT. The full variable domain, with the rest looked up from reference TRBV28 and TRBJ1-6, is DVKVTQSSRYLVKRTGEKVFLECVQDMDHENMFWYRQDPGLGLRLIYFSYDVKMKEKGDIPEGYSVSREKKERFSLILESASTNQTSMYLCANPPTGERSYNSPLHFGNGTRLTVT.

The chain is built from TRBV5-1 and TRBJ2-1; D is possibly TRBD1 (6 bases). The V gene lost 1 base and the J gene lost 6 bases, with 11 bases spanning the gap. Germline assignment: CDR1 SGHRS and CDR2 YFSETQ. This CDR3 is 14 amino acids long. The CDR3 bases are TGCGCCAGCAGCTTGACGGGACATCTCAATGAGCAGTTCTTC. This sequence encodes CASSLTGHLNEQFF. Together with reference TRBV5-1 and TRBJ2-1, the CDR3 gives the full variable domain: KAGVTQTPRYLIKTRGQQVTLSCSPISGHRSVSWYQQTPGQGLQFLFEYFSETQRNKGNFPGRFSGRQFSNSRSEMNVSTLELGDSALYLCASSLTGHLNEQFFGPGTRLTVL.

The V gene is TRBV19, the J gene TRBJ1-5; D remains unclear. Germline CDR1 is LNHDA and CDR2 is SQIVND (reference sequence). Trimming took off 0 bases at V and 7 bases at J, with 4 bases between the two ends. This CDR3 has 12 amino acids. CDR3 DNA: TGTGCCAGTAGTATAGATATCCAGCCCCAGCATTTT. Translating it yields CASSIDIQPQHF.

The chain joins TRBV18 to TRBJ1-1; D is uncertain. The CDR3 length is 14 residues. V lost 2 bases, J lost 0 bases, and 7 bases lay in between. Germline V gene data show CDR1 as KGHSH and CDR2 as LQKENI. The CDR3 loop is CASSPRYLNTEAFF. For the CDR3, the DNA is TGTGCCAGCTCACCAAGGTATCTGAACACTGAAGCTTTCTTT.

This clone came up a few times. This chain joins TRBV10-2 and TRBJ1-5, with 7 positions matching TRBD1. V gave up 6 bases and J gave up 5 bases; unmatched junction bases: 7. Germline CDR1 WSHSY, CDR2 SAAADI. The CDR3 is 14 residues long. The DNA of the CDR3 is TGCGCCAGCAGGGGGCAGGGGGGGGATCAGCCCCAGCATTTT. Its translation is CASRGQGGDQPQHF.

J is TRBJ1-2 and V is TRBV5-5; D ambiguous. CDR3 length: 16 residues. V was clipped by 2 bases and J by 7 bases, with 21 bases between them. In germline, CDR1 is SGHKS, CDR2 YYEKEE (reference sequence). This CDR3 reads CASSFTPRWGGAGYTF. The CDR3 region has the DNA TGTGCCAGCAGCTTCACCCCCCGTTGGGGAGGTGCTGGCTACACCTTC.

CDR3 bases: TGTGCCAGCAGCTTAGGGACAGGGTCACCCCTCCACTTT. Translation gives CASSLGTGSPLHF. J is TRBJ1-6 and V is TRBV11-2; 8 bases map to TRBD1. The V segment lost 1 base and the J segment 10 bases; nucleotides outside the gene matches: 0. Germline V lookup: CDR1 SGHAT, CDR2 FQNNGV. This CDR3 spans 13 amino acids.

V is TRBV18 and J is TRBJ2-1; possibly TRBD1 or TRBD2 for D (5 bases each). This CDR3 comprises 15 residues. The V end lost 3 bases, the J end lost 6 bases, and 15 bases lay between the germline ends. CDR1 KGHSH and CDR2 LQKENI come from the germline V gene. The CDR3 DNA sequence: TGTGCCAGCTCACCGGCGGGTGTTGGGGGCAATGAGCAGTTCTTC. This codes for CASSPAGVGGNEQFF.

The chain uses TRBV5-1 and TRBJ2-5, with D possibly TRBD2 on 5 matching bases. The CDR3 is made up of 13 amino acids. CDR1 SGHRS and CDR2 YFSETQ come from the germline V gene. With 3 bases removed from V and 3 bases from J, the gap between germline ends came to 9 bases. The CDR3 reads CASSSGGKETQYF. DNA for the CDR3: TGCGCCAGCAGCTCCGGAGGAAAAGAGACCCAGTACTTC.

This clone was recorded a few times. The chain couples TRBV2 to TRBJ1-1; D is ambiguous. In germline, CDR1 is SNHLY, CDR2 FYNNEI. Trimming shortened V by 9 bases and J by 5 bases, and 13 bases separated the two germline ends. The CDR3 runs to 12 residues. As DNA, the CDR3 is TGTGCCAGATTATATGCGGGGACTGAAGCTTTCTTT. This sequence encodes CARLYAGTEAFF.

The rearrangement joins TRBV5-1 to TRBJ1-1, with D tentatively TRBD1 (5 bases). V was shortened by 4 bases and J by 4 bases, with 20 bases between the two germline ends. CDR3 length equals 16 residues. The germline V gene has CDR1 SGHRS and CDR2 YFSETQ. CDR3 bases: TGCGCCAGCAGCCCAAGTCCCACCGGTCAGGGCACTGAAGCTTTCTTT. Translation: CASSPSPTGQGTEAFF.

V gene TRBV12-5 combines with J gene TRBJ1-4, with a possible D match to TRBD1 (5 bases). Between the trimmed V and J ends, which lost 3 bases and 4 bases, there was a span of 12 bases. The CDR3 runs 15 residues. Germline V lookup: CDR1 LGHNT, CDR2 FRNRAP. This chain's CDR3 is CASGLWGRGNEKLFF. Written as DNA, the CDR3 is TGTGCTAGTGGTTTATGGGGTAGGGGTAATGAAAAACTGTTTTTT.

The chain has TRBV14 and TRBJ1-4; possible D gene TRBD1, 5 bases. Per the germline V gene, CDR1 is SGHDN and CDR2 is FVKESK. V gave up 0 bases and J gave up 8 bases, with 16 bases separating them. This CDR3 region has 16 residues. CDR3 sequence reads: CASSQDMGVIPEKLFF. Here the CDR3 DNA reads TGTGCCAGCAGCCAAGATATGGGGGTCATTCCGGAAAAACTGTTTTTT.

The CDR3 loop is CASSQDRDQPQHF. For the CDR3, the DNA is TGTGCCAGCAGCCAAGACAGGGATCAGCCCCAGCATTTT. V is TRBV14 and J is TRBJ1-5, with TRBD1 as a possible D gene (5 bases). The CDR3 spans 13 residues. Germline V gene data show CDR1 as SGHDN and CDR2 as FVKESK. Trimming cost V 0 bases and J 5 bases, with 5 bases left between them.

V gene TRBV5-1 combines with J gene TRBJ1-1; TRBD1 is a possible D gene (6 bases). The CDR3 covers 13 residues. Per the germline V gene, CDR1 is SGHRS and CDR2 is YFSETQ. Trimming shortened V by 4 bases and J by 6 bases, and 13 bases separated the two germline ends. The chain's CDR3 is CASSLSGVAEAFF. The CDR3 DNA sequence: TGCGCCAGCAGCCTTTCAGGGGTGGCTGAAGCTTTCTTT.

This clone appeared once. An end of the junction does not agree with germline; a read error may underlie this. The J gene is TRBJ1-4, the V gene TRBV27, with D possibly matching TRBD1 (6 bases). Germline V gene data show CDR1 as MNHEY and CDR2 as SMNVEV (reference sequence). The CDR3 runs 15 residues. The CDR3 is CASSLEGGRSEKLLF. CDR3 DNA sequence: TGTGCCAGCAGTTTAGAGGGGGGAAGAAGTGAAAAACTGCTTTTT.